Presented here are 24 T cell receptor beta chains from one specimen sequenced in a study of early T cells in non-severe SARS-CoV-2 infection. TCRdb processed the 5' RACE reads anew with MiXCR; each CDR3 protein has one entry. The sample shows about 80,000 distinct CDR3 sequences, about 6% of them seen only once. Sequencing input: whole blood. The source of these receptors is an adult who was a healthcare worker with PCR-confirmed SARS-CoV-2 infection or an uninfected control (not recorded which).

The V and J genes are TRBV28 and TRBJ2-7; 7 bases align to TRBD1. Germline V gene sequence: CDR1 MDHEN, CDR2 SYDVKM. The ends lost 3 bases at V and 5 bases at J; junction bases unmatched: 7. This CDR3 is built from 14 residues. The CDR3 DNA reads TGTGCCAGCAGTTTGATCCAGGACAGGAACGAGCAGTACTTC. This translates into CASSLIQDRNEQYF.

This clonotype was counted between two and nine times. The V gene is TRBV3-1, the J gene TRBJ2-7; 12 bases line up with TRBD1. The germline V gene has CDR1 LGHDT and CDR2 YNNKEL (reference sequence). The CDR3 runs 18 residues. With V trimmed by 4 bases and J by 5 bases, 15 bases remained unmatched. CDR3 region: CASSPHRDRGRRVNEQYF. In nucleotides, the CDR3 is TGTGCCAGCAGCCCCCACCGGGACAGGGGGCGAAGGGTAAACGAGCAGTACTTC.

This clonotype appeared a few times. The J gene is TRBJ2-1, the V gene TRBV7-9, with 7 bases identical to TRBD2. The germline V gene encodes CDR1 SEHNR and CDR2 FQNEAQ (reference sequence). This CDR3 comprises 16 residues. With V trimmed by 5 bases and J by 10 bases, 17 bases remained unmatched. Here the CDR3 DNA reads TGTGCCAGCAGCCTCTTGGGACTACCTTCCGGGTTGGAGCAGTTCTTC. Translating gives CASSLLGLPSGLEQFF.

This clonotype was observed a few times. The CDR3 sequence: CASSQVGVETQYF. The CDR3 nucleotides are TGCGCCAGCAGCCAAGTGGGTGTCGAGACCCAGTACTTC. The rearrangement links TRBV4-1 to TRBJ2-5; unclear D gene. Trimming took 1 base from V and 5 from J, leaving 8 bases between them. The CDR3 contains 13 residues. Germline V lookup: CDR1 MGHRA, CDR2 YSYEKL.

In its sample, this clonotype was seen many times. The chain employs TRBV4-2 and TRBJ1-1; D gene unclear. CDR3 length: 13 residues. Trimming took off 0 bases at V and 5 bases at J, with 7 bases between the two ends. CDR1 is LGHNA and CDR2 is YNFKEQ in the germline V gene. CDR3 nucleotide sequence: TGTGCCAGCAGCCAAGATTCCCGAACTGAAGCTTTCTTT. This sequence encodes CASSQDSRTEAFF.

In this sample, this clonotype turned up many times. The chain recombines TRBV6-2 or TRBV6-3 with TRBJ2-7; D may be TRBD1 or TRBD2 (6 bases each). Trimming took off 7 bases at V and 7 bases at J, with 11 bases between the two ends. The CDR3 length is 11 residues. Germline values: CDR1 MNHEY, CDR2 SVGEGT. Here the CDR3 DNA reads TGTGCCAGCACCTCGGGGGCAGAGCAGTACTTC. It specifies CASTSGAEQYF.

The chain is built from TRBV6-2 or TRBV6-3 and TRBJ2-2; 10 bases fit TRBD2. Germline V gives CDR1 MNHEY, CDR2 SVGEGT. The CDR3 has 15 residues. Germline trimming cut 6 bases from V and 4 bases from J; bases unmatched to any gene: 5. The DNA for the CDR3 is TGTGCCAGCAGGGCTAGCGGGAGTGGCACCGGGGAGCTGTTTTTT. Amino acid sequence: CASRASGSGTGELFF.

This clonotype was detected only a few times. The chain recombines TRBV28 with TRBJ1-6, with no clear D. The CDR3 is 13 residues long. V lost 6 bases and J 7 bases, leaving 10 bases between the germline ends. Germline V CDR1 and CDR2: MDHEN, SYDVKM. The CDR3 DNA follows: TGTGCCAGCAGGCCAGACCTAAATTCACCCCTCCACTTT. It translates to CASRPDLNSPLHF. The full variable domain, its missing parts supplied by reference TRBV28 and TRBJ1-6, is DVKVTQSSRYLVKRTGEKVFLECVQDMDHENMFWYRQDPGLGLRLIYFSYDVKMKEKGDIPEGYSVSREKKERFSLILESASTNQTSMYLCASRPDLNSPLHFGNGTRLTVT.

This clonotype was recorded many times. V is TRBV6-5 and J is TRBJ2-3; TRBD2 aligns across 7 bases. The length of the CDR3 is 18 residues. J gave up 0 bases and V 4 bases, and 13 bases lay outside the gene matches. Germline CDR1 MNHEY, CDR2 SVGAGI. The CDR3 protein is CASSSYGGGTPSTDTQYF. For the CDR3, the DNA is TGTGCCAGCAGTTCCTATGGCGGGGGAACTCCTAGCACAGATACGCAGTATTTT.

Ten or more counts support this clonotype. V and J are TRBV10-3 and TRBJ2-7, with D unclear. V was pared by 3 bases and J by 4 bases, with 7 bases between. CDR1 is ENHRY and CDR2 is SYGVKD in the germline V gene. The CDR3 loop spans 12 amino acids. CDR3 residues: CAISDGSYEQYF. The DNA of the CDR3 is TGTGCCATCAGTGATGGCTCGTACGAGCAGTACTTC.

This clonotype was found many times. This chain uses TRBV5-1 with TRBJ1-4; no reliable D call. CDR1 and CDR2 (germline): SGHRS, YFSETQ. V was cut by 5 bases and J by 2 bases, with 4 bases left in between. The CDR3 consists of 12 residues. CDR3 bases: TGCGCCAGCAGGGGGACTAATGAAAAACTGTTTTTT. Encoded protein: CASRGTNEKLFF.

This clonotype was seen ten or more times. The rearrangement uses TRBV6-6 and TRBJ1-3; D unresolved. In germline, CDR1 is MNHNY, CDR2 SVGAGI (reference sequence). The CDR3 length is 14 residues. With 6 bases removed from V and 1 base from J, the gap between germline ends came to 10 bases. The CDR3 sequence is CASSTPESGNTIYF. CDR3 nucleotides: TGTGCCAGCAGCACTCCCGAATCTGGAAACACCATATATTTT.

This rearrangement joins TRBV14 to TRBJ1-1; D remains ambiguous. Looked up from germline, CDR1 is SGHDN and CDR2 is FVKESK. Trimming pared 3 bases from V and 11 bases from J, leaving 10 bases between. This CDR3 has 11 amino acids. CDR3 nucleotide sequence: TGTGCCAGCAGCCATGGCCAGCGGGCTTTCTTT. It specifies CASSHGQRAFF.

This clonotype was observed a few times. This chain uses TRBV2 with TRBJ1-1, with 9 bases aligning to TRBD1. Losses at the gene ends were 7 bases for V and 5 bases for J; bases not matched to a gene: 8. Per the germline V gene, CDR1 is SNHLY and CDR2 is FYNNEI. This CDR3 comprises 14 residues. The CDR3: CASTWDRAGTEAFF. For the CDR3, the DNA is TGTGCCAGCACCTGGGACAGGGCCGGGACTGAAGCTTTCTTT.

This clonotype was picked up a small number of times. DNA for the CDR3: TGTGCCAGCAGCCCAGGGATAGCGGGGGTTTCAGATACGCAGTATTTT. This codes for CASSPGIAGVSDTQYF. The chain combines TRBV7-9 with TRBJ2-3, with 9 positions matching TRBD2. Germline-derived CDR1 and CDR2 are SEHNR and FQNEAQ (reference sequence). The trim removed 5 bases at V and 4 bases at J, leaving 10 bases unmatched. The CDR3 is 16 residues long.

The sample holds many counts of this clonotype. The genes are TRBV6-5 and TRBJ2-2; 7 bases agree with TRBD1. The germline CDR1 and CDR2 sequences are MNHEY and SVGAGI. Unmatched junction bases numbered 6, after V lost 4 bases and J lost 4 bases. The CDR3 spans 15 residues. The CDR3: CASSWDRQGTGELFF. The CDR3 DNA follows: TGTGCCAGCAGTTGGGACAGACAAGGCACCGGGGAGCTGTTTTTT.

This clonotype turned up a few times. This chain joins TRBV7-2 and TRBJ2-5, with TRBD2 matching 9 bases. Germline CDR1 and CDR2: SGHTA and FQGNSA. The CDR3 has 16 residues. V gave up 4 bases and J gave up 3 bases; unmatched junction bases: 9. This CDR3 reads CASSSTSGQNKETQYF. CDR3 nucleotides: TGTGCCAGCAGCTCTACTAGCGGGCAAAATAAAGAGACCCAGTACTTC. Variable domain in full (rest from reference TRBV7-2 and TRBJ2-5): GAGVSQSPSNKVTEKGKDVELRCDPISGHTALYWYRQSLGQGLEFLIYFQGNSAPDKSGLPSDRFSAERTGGSVSTLTIQRTQQEDSAVYLCASSSTSGQNKETQYFGPGTRLLVL.

The rearrangement joins TRBV5-1 to TRBJ1-2; D might be TRBD1 (5 bases). V was trimmed by 4 bases and J by 6 bases, leaving 13 bases between them. This CDR3 contains 13 residues. CDR1 and CDR2 (germline): SGHRS, YFSETQ. The CDR3 region has the DNA TGCGCCAGCAGCCCGAGCAACAGGAATGGCTACACCTTC. Protein product: CASSPSNRNGYTF.

This clonotype came up a few times. V usage is TRBV14 and J usage is TRBJ2-3; no firm D call. The CDR3 consists of 15 residues. The germline V gene encodes CDR1 SGHDN and CDR2 FVKESK. Trimming shortened V by 0 bases and J by 10 bases, and 17 bases separated the two germline ends. The CDR3 sequence is CASSQDWRSLKAQYF. CDR3 DNA sequence: TGTGCCAGCAGCCAAGATTGGAGATCCCTTAAAGCGCAGTATTTT.

The chain combines TRBV7-9 with TRBJ2-1; 7 nucleotides align to TRBD1. The CDR3 covers 14 residues. Germline assignment: CDR1 SEHNR and CDR2 FQNEAQ (reference sequence). Trimming at V came to 2 bases and at J to 6 bases, leaving 4 bases not matched to a gene. The CDR3 coding sequence is TGTGCCAGCAGCTTACACAGGGGTGGCAATGAGCAGTTCTTC. Translation gives CASSLHRGGNEQFF.

This clonotype was counted many times. The chain links TRBV18 to TRBJ1-3; possible D gene TRBD1, 6 bases. There are 14 residues in the CDR3. The germline V gene has CDR1 KGHSH and CDR2 LQKENI. V was pared by 3 bases and J by 4 bases, with 10 bases between. The CDR3 loop is CASSPTGFGNTIYF. The CDR3 bases are TGTGCCAGCTCACCCACAGGGTTCGGAAACACCATATATTTT.

This clonotype was recorded at least ten times. The rearrangement links TRBV6-1 to TRBJ2-1; D possibly corresponds to TRBD2 (6 bases). The CDR3 covers 13 residues. V shed 3 bases and J shed 7 bases, with 10 bases lying between them. Germline CDR1 reads MNHNS; CDR2 reads SASEGT. CDR3 sequence: CASSEEGSNEQFF. The CDR3 DNA follows: TGTGCCAGCAGTGAGGAGGGTTCGAATGAGCAGTTCTTC.

There are many counts of this clonotype. An end of the junction does not agree with germline; a read error may underlie this. The rearrangement links TRBV20-1 to TRBJ1-5, with no clear D. Germline-derived CDR1 and CDR2 are DFQATT and SNEGSKA (reference sequence). This CDR3 has 15 amino acids. This CDR3 reads CSTRSVGRMNQPQHF. The CDR3 DNA sequence: TGCAGTACTAGGTCCGTCGGCAGGATGAATCAGCCCCAGCATTTT.

This clonotype was picked up many times. The chain employs TRBV5-8 and TRBJ2-5; 9 nucleotides agree with TRBD1. The germline CDR1 and CDR2 sequences are SGHTS and YDEGEE. The CDR3 loop spans 14 amino acids. The junction had 8 bases not matched to a gene; V was cut back by 4 bases and J by 7 bases. In DNA form, the CDR3 reads TGTGCCAGCAGCAAGAACAGGGGGCTCGGGACCCAGTACTTC. It codes for CASSKNRGLGTQYF. The full variable domain, with the rest looked up from reference TRBV5-8 and TRBJ2-5, is EAGVTQSPTHLIKTRGQQATLRCSPISGHTSVYWYQQALGLGLQFLLWYDEGEERNRGNFPPRFSGRQFPNYSSELNVNALELEDSALYLCASSKNRGLGTQYFGPGTRLLVL.